A single sample is the source of the 24 T cell receptor beta chains below, sequenced in a study of blood T cell repertoires in COVID-19. The protocol was immunoSEQ multiplex PCR, while the TCRdb copy is restricted to in-frame clones and leaves out a portion. The top ten hold roughly 5% of the sample, which has around 100,000 clones, roughly 88% seen once. The specimen was peripheral blood. Receptors were obtained from a human donor in a cohort sampled during active COVID-19.

Only one count was recorded for this clone. The V gene is TRBV15, the J gene TRBJ2-1; no clear D. CDR3 length: 14 residues. Germline CDR1 and CDR2: LNHNV and YYDKDF (reference sequence). V was clipped by 0 bases and J by 6 bases, with 9 bases between them. In DNA, the CDR3 is TGTGCCACCAGCAGAGAAGGAGCGTTCAATGAGCAGTTCTTC. Amino acid sequence: CATSREGAFNEQFF.

DNA for the CDR3: TGTGCCAGCAGCCAAGACTGGCGGGAGGGGGGCAATGAGCAGTTCTTC. Protein: CASSQDWREGGNEQFF. The V and J genes are TRBV3-1 (or the pseudogene TRBV3-2) and TRBJ2-1; 9 nucleotides match TRBD2. CDR1 is LGHDT and CDR2 is YNNKEL in the germline V gene (reference sequence). Trimming removed 0 bases from V and 6 bases from J; junction bases left unmatched: 6. This CDR3 comprises 16 residues.

The J gene is TRBJ2-2, the V gene TRBV27; weak D call: TRBD2 (5 bases). The CDR3 sequence is 12 residues long. The germline V gene has CDR1 MNHEY and CDR2 SMNVEV (reference sequence). V lost 5 bases and J lost 7, with 8 bases in between. The CDR3 coding sequence is TGTGCCAGCAGTCTAGCTAGCGGGGAGCTGTTTTTT. As protein: CASSLASGELFF.

This clone has only a few counts. V is TRBV11-2 and J is TRBJ2-1; possibly TRBD2 for D (7 bases). The CDR3 extends over 13 amino acids. CDR1 is SGHAT, CDR2 FQNNGV, per germline. Trimming removed 5 bases from V and 6 bases from J, with 11 bases in between. CDR3 sequence: CASSRGGGNEQFF. DNA for the CDR3: TGTGCCAGCAGCCGGGGAGGGGGCAATGAGCAGTTCTTC.

V and J are TRBV27 and TRBJ1-5; maybe TRBD1 (6 bases). V was pared by 6 bases and J by 7 bases, with 16 bases between. Germline assignment: CDR1 MNHEY and CDR2 SMNVEV (reference sequence). The CDR3 is made up of 14 amino acids. The CDR3 DNA reads TGTGCCAGCAGCGGTGACAGGAATCTGCAGCCCCAGCATTTT. Amino acids: CASSGDRNLQPQHF.

This chain connects TRBV28 to TRBJ2-7, with D possibly matching TRBD2 (5 bases). The V gene's germline CDR1 is MDHEN and CDR2 SYDVKM. Deletions cut 3 bases from V and 1 base from J, with 13 bases between. The CDR3 totals 15 residues. The CDR3 sequence: CASSFTLSGSYEQYF. CDR3 bases: TGTGCCAGCAGTTTTACTCTGAGCGGTTCCTACGAGCAGTACTTC.

V and J are TRBV7-9 and TRBJ1-4; TRBD1 might be the D (5 bases). Trimming shortened V by 0 bases and J by 5 bases, and 10 bases separated the two germline ends. The CDR3 contains 15 residues. Germline assignment: CDR1 SEHNR and CDR2 FQNEAQ (reference sequence). The CDR3 region is CASSLAGGLNEKLFF. In nucleotides, the CDR3 is TGTGCCAGCAGCTTAGCGGGGGGACTAAATGAAAAACTGTTTTTT.

This rearrangement joins TRBV6-4 to TRBJ2-2; 8 bases map to TRBD2. Germline values: CDR1 MRHNA, CDR2 SNTAGT. This CDR3 has 15 residues. Trimming at V came to 5 bases and at J to 1 base, leaving 3 bases not matched to a gene. CDR3 DNA sequence: TGTGCCAGCAGTTTTCTAGCGGGGAACACCGGGGAGCTGTTTTTT. Protein: CASSFLAGNTGELFF.

This chain connects TRBV5-1 to TRBJ2-7; 9 bases are a match to TRBD2. This CDR3 comprises 15 residues. Germline V lookup: CDR1 SGHRS, CDR2 YFSETQ. J lost 4 bases, V lost 0 bases, and 5 bases had no gene match. DNA for the CDR3: TGCGCCAGCAGCTTGGAGACTAGCGGACCGTACGAGCAGTACTTC. The encoded protein is CASSLETSGPYEQYF.

The sample holds one count of this clone. The chain uses TRBV11-1 and TRBJ2-7; D is possibly TRBD1 (7 bases). The V end was cut by 5 bases, the J end by 4 bases, with 18 bases between. Per the germline V gene, CDR1 is SGHAT and CDR2 is FQDESV (reference sequence). The CDR3 spans 15 residues. This CDR3 reads CASSPYRGLGYEQYF. The CDR3 DNA sequence: TGTGCCAGCAGCCCATACAGGGGACTGGGGTACGAGCAGTACTTC.

This clone was counted between two and nine times. This chain links TRBV2 with TRBJ1-2; 7 bases are shared with TRBD1. The length of the CDR3 is 14 residues. The ends lost 4 bases at V and 4 bases at J; junction bases unmatched: 6. Germline lookup yields CDR1 SNHLY and CDR2 FYNNEI. As DNA, the CDR3 is TGTGCCAGCAGTGTGACCGGACAGGTCTATGGCTACACCTTC. The encoded protein is CASSVTGQVYGYTF. The complete variable domain, with remaining parts taken from reference TRBV2 and TRBJ1-2, reads EPEVTQTPSHQVTQMGQEVILRCVPISNHLYFYWYRQILGQKVEFLVSFYNNEISEKSEIFDDQFSVERPDGSNFTLKIRSTKLEDSAMYFCASSVTGQVYGYTFGSGTRLTVV.

The chain combines TRBV7-2 with TRBJ2-7, with TRBD2 as a possible D gene (5 bases). The CDR3 is made up of 14 amino acids. CDR1 SGHTA and CDR2 FQGNSA come from the germline V gene. V shed 5 bases and J shed 3 bases, with 14 bases lying between them. CDR3: CASSERVGIYEQYF. The CDR3 DNA reads TGTGCCAGCAGCGAGAGGGTAGGGATCTACGAGCAGTACTTC. Filled out from reference TRBV7-2 and TRBJ2-7, the complete variable domain reads GAGVSQSPSNKVTEKGKDVELRCDPISGHTALYWYRQSLGQGLEFLIYFQGNSAPDKSGLPSDRFSAERTGGSVSTLTIQRTQQEDSAVYLCASSERVGIYEQYFGPGTRLTVT.

The chain has TRBV4-2 and TRBJ2-1, with 7 bases aligning to TRBD2. After removal of 0 bases from V and 1 base from J, the junction contained 3 bases not matched to a gene. The germline V gene has CDR1 LGHNA and CDR2 YNFKEQ. The CDR3 contains 16 residues. CDR3 residues: CASSQDLGGSYNEQFF. CDR3 DNA: TGTGCCAGCAGCCAAGATCTGGGGGGGTCCTACAATGAGCAGTTCTTC.

The chain employs TRBV10-2 and TRBJ2-5; 7 bases map to TRBD2. The germline CDR1 and CDR2 sequences are WSHSY and SAAADI. V was clipped by 0 bases and J by 2 bases; unmatched bases: 12. This CDR3 contains 18 residues. The CDR3 reads CASSESEYSGPSQETQYF. Here the CDR3 DNA reads TGCGCCAGCAGTGAGTCGGAATATAGCGGGCCCTCTCAAGAGACCCAGTACTTC.

The rearrangement joins TRBV7-9 to TRBJ2-5; 8 bases agree with TRBD1. The CDR3 contains 16 residues. V was clipped by 7 bases and J by 5 bases; unmatched bases: 15. CDR1 and CDR2 (germline): SEHNR, FQNEAQ (reference sequence). CDR3 sequence: CASTHLPGRGLETQYF. Written as DNA, the CDR3 is TGTGCCAGCACTCACCTTCCCGGCAGGGGGCTGGAGACCCAGTACTTC.

The chain carries TRBV28 and TRBJ1-2; TRBD1 is a possible D gene (6 bases). V lost 5 bases to trimming and J lost 3 bases, with 13 bases between them. This CDR3 contains 14 residues. Looked up from germline, CDR1 is MDHEN and CDR2 is SYDVKM. CDR3 DNA: TGTGCCAGCAGTACAGGGATTCGGGACTATGGCTACACCTTC. This codes for CASSTGIRDYGYTF.

The chain has TRBV6-5 and TRBJ2-7; 9 bases align to TRBD2. Looked up from germline, CDR1 is MNHEY and CDR2 is SVGAGI. Trimming took 10 bases from V and 0 from J; bases not matched to a gene: 7. The CDR3 sequence is 14 residues long. The CDR3 reads CATTSGQSSYEQYF. The DNA of the CDR3 is TGTGCCACCACTAGCGGGCAGAGCTCCTACGAGCAGTACTTC.

The chain uses TRBV29-1 and TRBJ1-6; TRBD1 is a possible D gene (6 bases). This CDR3 region has 13 residues. Germline assignment: CDR1 SQVTM and CDR2 ANQGSEA. Between the trimmed V and J ends, which lost 6 bases and 4 bases, there was a span of 10 bases. CDR3 DNA: TGCAGCGTCCGACAGGCATATAATTCACCCCTCCACTTT. The encoded protein is CSVRQAYNSPLHF.

The chain carries TRBV7-8 and TRBJ1-5; D unclear. The CDR3 is 13 amino acids. V was cut by 2 bases and J by 4 bases, with 6 bases left in between. Germline V lookup: CDR1 SGHVS, CDR2 FQNEAQ. CDR3 sequence reads: CASSLSGNQPQHF. CDR3 coding DNA: TGTGCCAGCAGCTTATCGGGGAATCAGCCCCAGCATTTT.

J is TRBJ2-5 and V is TRBV6-1, with a weak D call TRBD2 (5 bases). From germline, CDR1 is MNHNS and CDR2 SASEGT. The CDR3 covers 14 residues. The V and J ends lost 2 bases and 5 bases respectively, with 12 bases between them. The CDR3 DNA reads TGTGCCAGCAGTGAATCGGACGGGGTGGAGACCCAGTACTTC. This encodes CASSESDGVETQYF.

This rearrangement joins TRBV7-8 to TRBJ2-7; 8 bases map to TRBD1. The CDR3 contains 16 residues. V lost 3 bases and J lost 2; bases outside the gene matches: 9. Germline CDR1 reads SGHVS; CDR2 reads FQNEAQ. This CDR3 reads CASSFRPGGRAYEQYF. DNA for the CDR3: TGTGCCAGCAGCTTCAGGCCAGGGGGCAGGGCCTACGAGCAGTACTTC.

This clone has a handful of counts. This rearrangement joins TRBV7-8 to TRBJ2-1, with no clear D. Trimming removed 1 base at V and 0 bases at J, with 10 bases between. The CDR3 has 16 residues. Germline CDR1 is SGHVS and CDR2 is FQNEAQ. The CDR3 bases are TGTGCCAGCAGCTTAGTAGCAGCGAGCTCCTACAATGAGCAGTTCTTC. Translation gives CASSLVAASSYNEQFF.

The chain joins TRBV18 to TRBJ2-7; TRBD1 matches 10 bases. Germline V gene lookup returns CDR1 KGHSH and CDR2 LQKENI. Losses at the gene ends were 4 bases for V and 5 bases for J; bases not matched to a gene: 11. The length of the CDR3 is 16 residues. CDR3 nucleotides: TGTGCCAGCTCACTTAGACCCGGGACAGGGGTACACGAGCAGTACTTC. As protein: CASSLRPGTGVHEQYF.

This clone was recorded only once. The V gene is TRBV11-2, the J gene TRBJ1-1; D ambiguous. The CDR3 has 14 residues. Trimming removed 2 bases at V and 0 bases at J, with 7 bases between. The germline CDR1 and CDR2 sequences are SGHAT and FQNNGV. This CDR3 is CASSLQMMNTEAFF. CDR3 in DNA: TGTGCCAGCAGCTTACAGATGATGAACACTGAAGCTTTCTTT.